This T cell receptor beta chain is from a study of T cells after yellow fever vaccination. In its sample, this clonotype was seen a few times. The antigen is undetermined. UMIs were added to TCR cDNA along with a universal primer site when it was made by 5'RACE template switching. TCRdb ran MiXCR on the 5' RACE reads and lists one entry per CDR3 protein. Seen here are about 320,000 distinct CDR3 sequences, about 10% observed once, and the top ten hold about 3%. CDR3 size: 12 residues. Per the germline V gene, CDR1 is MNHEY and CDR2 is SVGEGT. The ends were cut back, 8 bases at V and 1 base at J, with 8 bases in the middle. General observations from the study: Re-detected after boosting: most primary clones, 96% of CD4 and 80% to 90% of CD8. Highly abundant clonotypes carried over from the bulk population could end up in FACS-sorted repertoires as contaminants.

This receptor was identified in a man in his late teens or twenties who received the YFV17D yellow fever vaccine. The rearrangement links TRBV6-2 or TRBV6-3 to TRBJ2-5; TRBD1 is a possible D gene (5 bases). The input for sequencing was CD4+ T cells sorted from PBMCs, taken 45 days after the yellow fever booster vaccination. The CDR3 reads CASDSFQETQYF. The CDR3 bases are TGTGCCAGCGACAGTTTCCAAGAGACCCAGTACTTC.